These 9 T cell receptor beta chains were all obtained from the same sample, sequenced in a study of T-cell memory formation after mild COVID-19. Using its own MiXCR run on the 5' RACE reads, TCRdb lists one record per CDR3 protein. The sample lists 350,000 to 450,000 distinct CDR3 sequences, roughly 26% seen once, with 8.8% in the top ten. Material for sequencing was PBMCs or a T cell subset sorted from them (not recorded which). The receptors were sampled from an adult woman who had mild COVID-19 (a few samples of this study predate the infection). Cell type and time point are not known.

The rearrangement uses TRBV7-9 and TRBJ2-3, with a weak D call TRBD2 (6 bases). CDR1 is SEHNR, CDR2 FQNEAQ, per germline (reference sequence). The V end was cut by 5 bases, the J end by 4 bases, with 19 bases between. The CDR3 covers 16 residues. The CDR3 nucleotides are TGTGCCAGCAGCCTCCCCGACGGGGGTAGCCCAGATACGCAGTATTTT. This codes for CASSLPDGGSPDTQYF.

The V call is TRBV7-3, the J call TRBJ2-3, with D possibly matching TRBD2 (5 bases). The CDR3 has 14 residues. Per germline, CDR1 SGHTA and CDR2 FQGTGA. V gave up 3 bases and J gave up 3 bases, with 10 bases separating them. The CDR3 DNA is TGTGCCAGCAGCTTCGGGGTCCCAACAGATACGCAGTATTTT. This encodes CASSFGVPTDTQYF.

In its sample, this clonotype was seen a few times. CDR3 DNA: TGTGCCAGCAGCCACGGAGGCCTACTAACCGGGGAGCTGTTTTTT. This sequence encodes CASSHGGLLTGELFF. V gene TRBV14 combines with J gene TRBJ2-2, with D possibly being TRBD2 (5 bases). Trimming removed 3 bases at V and 5 bases at J, with 13 bases between. CDR3 length: 15 residues. Germline assignment: CDR1 SGHDN and CDR2 FVKESK.

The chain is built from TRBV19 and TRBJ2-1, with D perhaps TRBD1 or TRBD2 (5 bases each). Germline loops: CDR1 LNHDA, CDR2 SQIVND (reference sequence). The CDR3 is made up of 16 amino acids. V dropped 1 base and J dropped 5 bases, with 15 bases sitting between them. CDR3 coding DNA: TGTGCCAGTAGTATAGTCCCCGGGGCCTCTCACAATGAGCAGTTCTTC. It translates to CASSIVPGASHNEQFF.

Written as DNA, the CDR3 is TGTGCCAGCAGCTTATTAAGCGGTATCAGCACAGATACGCAGTATTTT. This translates into CASSLLSGISTDTQYF. The V call is TRBV7-8, the J call TRBJ2-3; D is perhaps TRBD2 (5 bases). The germline V gene has CDR1 SGHVS and CDR2 FQNEAQ. V lost 2 bases and J 0 bases, leaving 12 bases between the germline ends. There are 16 residues in the CDR3. Supplemented by reference TRBV7-8 and TRBJ2-3, the full variable domain reads GAGVSQSPRYKVAKRGQDVALRCDPISGHVSLFWYQQALGQGPEFLTYFQNEAQLDKSGLPSDRFFAERPEGSVSTLKIQRTQQEDSAVYLCASSLLSGISTDTQYFGPGTRLTVL.

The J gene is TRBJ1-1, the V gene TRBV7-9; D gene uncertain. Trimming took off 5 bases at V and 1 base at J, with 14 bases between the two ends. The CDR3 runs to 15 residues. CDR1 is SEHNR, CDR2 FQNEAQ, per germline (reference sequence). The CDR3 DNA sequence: TGTGCCAGCAGCCGTCTACAGATATCGAACACTGAAGCTTTCTTT. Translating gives CASSRLQISNTEAFF.

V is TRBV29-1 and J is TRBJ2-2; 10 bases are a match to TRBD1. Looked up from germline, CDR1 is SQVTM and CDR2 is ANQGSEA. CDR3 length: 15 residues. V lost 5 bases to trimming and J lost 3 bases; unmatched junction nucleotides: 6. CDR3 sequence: CSVLTGGRDTGELFF. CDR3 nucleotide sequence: TGCAGCGTTTTGACAGGGGGCCGGGACACCGGGGAGCTGTTTTTT.

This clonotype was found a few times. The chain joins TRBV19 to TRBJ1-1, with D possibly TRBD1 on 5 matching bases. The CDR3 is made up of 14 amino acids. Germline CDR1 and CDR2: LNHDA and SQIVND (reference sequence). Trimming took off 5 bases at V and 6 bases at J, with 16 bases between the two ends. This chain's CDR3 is CASSPRRGESEAFF. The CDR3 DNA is TGTGCCAGTAGTCCGCGTAGGGGAGAGTCTGAAGCTTTCTTT. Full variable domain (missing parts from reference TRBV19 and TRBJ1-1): DGGITQSPKYLFRKEGQNVTLSCEQNLNHDAMYWYRQDPGQGLRLIYYSQIVNDFQKGDIAEGYSVSREKKESFPLTVTSAQKNPTAFYLCASSPRRGESEAFFGQGTRLTVV.

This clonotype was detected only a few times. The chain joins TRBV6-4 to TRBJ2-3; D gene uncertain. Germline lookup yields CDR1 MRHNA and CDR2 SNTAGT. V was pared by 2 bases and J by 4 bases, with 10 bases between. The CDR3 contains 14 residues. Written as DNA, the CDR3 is TGTGCCAGCAGTGACGCTGGGGAAGCAGATACGCAGTATTTT. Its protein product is CASSDAGEADTQYF.